The 30 T cell receptor beta chains given below trace back to one sample, sequenced in a study of blood T cell repertoires in COVID-19. Profiled with immunoSEQ multiplex PCR; TCRdb holds only in-frame clones, not every one. The data contain some 50,000 clones, around nine tenths of them singletons. The sequenced sample consisted of peripheral blood. Source of these receptors: a man aged 45-65 years with acute or convalescent COVID-19.

The rearrangement links TRBV7-3 to TRBJ1-1; D ambiguous. CDR1 and CDR2 from the germline V gene are SGHTA and FQGTGA. The length of the CDR3 is 13 residues. The ends were cut back, 1 base at V and 1 base at J, with 4 bases in the middle. The chain's CDR3 is CASSLMANTEAFF. The CDR3 DNA reads TGTGCCAGCAGCTTAATGGCGAACACTGAAGCTTTCTTT.

The genes are TRBV5-1 and TRBJ2-7; TRBD1 aligns across 8 bases. Germline V gene sequence: CDR1 SGHRS, CDR2 YFSETQ. With V trimmed by 2 bases and J by 9 bases, 13 bases remained unmatched. The CDR3 extends over 15 amino acids. CDR3 DNA sequence: TGCGCCAGCAGCTTACTCCCAGACAGGGGTTCCGGGCAGTACTTC. Translated: CASSLLPDRGSGQYF.

The V call is TRBV18, the J call TRBJ2-7; 10 positions match TRBD2. The CDR3 totals 16 residues. Germline CDR1 and CDR2: KGHSH and LQKENI. The V gene end was trimmed by 3 bases and the J gene end by 2 bases; junction bases not matched to a gene: 7. The CDR3 is CASSPLSGRIAYEQYF. In DNA form, the CDR3 reads TGTGCCAGCTCACCCCTTAGCGGGAGGATAGCCTACGAGCAGTACTTC.

The chain combines TRBV2 with TRBJ2-2; D may be TRBD2 (6 bases). The CDR3 length is 17 residues. V was pared by 0 bases and J by 1 base, with 12 bases between. CDR1 and CDR2 from the germline V gene are SNHLY and FYNNEI. Here the CDR3 DNA reads TGTGCCAGCAGTGAAGCGGGAGGTCTAGGGAACACCGGGGAGCTGTTTTTT. Its protein product is CASSEAGGLGNTGELFF.

V gene TRBV5-6 combines with J gene TRBJ1-2, with TRBD1 as a possible D gene (6 bases). Germline CDR1 and CDR2: SGHDT and YYEEEE. V lost 4 bases, J lost 8 bases, and 9 bases lay in between. This CDR3 contains 11 residues. CDR3 amino acids: CASSTGQGYTF. CDR3 nucleotides: TGTGCCAGCAGCACCGGACAGGGCTACACCTTC.

This clone was picked up one time. The chain has TRBV27 and TRBJ1-2, with a weak D call TRBD1 (5 bases). With 6 bases removed from V and 0 bases from J, the gap between germline ends came to 11 bases. Germline-derived CDR1 and CDR2 are MNHEY and SMNVEV (reference sequence). The length of the CDR3 is 14 residues. CDR3 amino acids: CASSWGGANYGYTF. In DNA form, the CDR3 reads TGTGCCAGCAGCTGGGGGGGGGCTAACTATGGCTACACCTTC.

This clone has only one observation. The chain combines TRBV4-1 with TRBJ2-4, with 8 bases that match TRBD1. The trim removed 0 bases at V and 7 bases at J, leaving 11 bases unmatched. The germline V gene has CDR1 MGHRA and CDR2 YSYEKL. This CDR3 is 17 amino acids long. The DNA of the CDR3 is TGCGCCAGCAGCCAAGATTCGGCAGGGGGCGAAGCGAACATTCAGTACTTC. Encoded protein: CASSQDSAGGEANIQYF.

CDR3 sequence: CASSKRTGQSSGNTIYF. Here the CDR3 DNA reads TGTGCCAGTAGCAAGCGGACGGGCCAAAGCTCTGGAAACACCATATATTTT. The J gene is TRBJ1-3, the V gene TRBV19; no definite D call. Between the trimmed V and J ends, which lost 6 bases and 0 bases, there was a span of 18 bases. Germline V CDR1 and CDR2: LNHDA, SQIVND (reference sequence). The CDR3 totals 17 residues.

The chain couples TRBV11-2 to TRBJ2-1; 12 positions agree with TRBD2. The CDR3 runs to 15 residues. With 7 bases clipped from V and 6 bases from J, the junction kept 7 bases outside the gene matches. Germline V gene data show CDR1 as SGHAT and CDR2 as FQNNGV. CDR3: CASTPSGRAINEQFF. CDR3 nucleotide sequence: TGTGCCAGCACTCCTAGCGGGAGGGCCATCAATGAGCAGTTCTTC.

This chain joins TRBV11-2 and TRBJ1-1; tentative D call: TRBD1 (5 bases). The CDR3 spans 14 residues. Germline CDR1 is SGHAT and CDR2 is FQNNGV. V was trimmed by 0 bases and J by 8 bases, leaving 13 bases between them. The CDR3, as DNA: TGTGCCAGCAGCTTAGATCTGGGGAGGGGAGAAGCTTTCTTT. Translated: CASSLDLGRGEAFF.

The chain combines TRBV11-3 with TRBJ2-2; 10 nucleotides agree with TRBD1. This CDR3 spans 15 amino acids. The germline V gene has CDR1 SGHNT and CDR2 YENEEA. With 5 bases clipped from V and 6 bases from J, the junction kept 6 bases outside the gene matches. CDR3 in amino acids: CASSQRQGAPGELFF. CDR3 nucleotide sequence: TGTGCCAGCAGCCAGAGACAGGGGGCCCCCGGGGAGCTGTTTTTT.

V is TRBV6-5 and J is TRBJ2-3; D gene unclear. Trimming cost V 4 bases and J 2 bases, with 16 bases left between them. CDR1 and CDR2 from the germline V gene are MNHEY and SVGAGI. The CDR3 sequence is 16 residues long. The CDR3, as DNA: TGTGCCAGCAGTTTGGGCTCTGGGCTCGACACAGATACGCAGTATTTT. It codes for CASSLGSGLDTDTQYF.

The chain carries TRBV6-5 and TRBJ2-7, with a weak D call TRBD1 (5 bases). The germline V gene has CDR1 MNHEY and CDR2 SVGAGI. CDR3 length equals 12 residues. Trimming shortened V by 6 bases and J by 7 bases, and 13 bases separated the two germline ends. CDR3 in DNA: TGTGCCAGCAGCCCAGGGAAAGTGGAGCAGTACTTC. Translation: CASSPGKVEQYF.

The CDR3 DNA is TGCAGCGCCGATGGGATAGGGCTAGCGGGGGGGCGCCGGTACCAAGAGACCCAGTACTTC. This translates into CSADGIGLAGGRRYQETQYF. V usage is TRBV29-1 and J usage is TRBJ2-5; 12 bases map to TRBD2. This CDR3 has 20 residues. CDR1 and CDR2 from the germline V gene are SQVTM and ANQGSEA. V shed 7 bases, J shed 0 bases, and the junction held 21 bases outside the gene matches.

This chain uses TRBV12-3 or TRBV12-4 with TRBJ2-7, with a tentative D call TRBD1 (5 bases). Trimming left V 2 bases short and J 5 bases short, with 7 bases between. This CDR3 is 12 amino acids long. The CDR3: CASSLQGHEQYF. CDR3 in DNA: TGTGCCAGCAGTTTACAGGGTCACGAGCAGTACTTC.

This rearrangement joins TRBV12-5 to TRBJ2-7; no firm D call. Trimming shortened V by 1 base and J by 2 bases, and 18 bases separated the two germline ends. The CDR3 extends over 17 amino acids. Germline loops: CDR1 LGHNT, CDR2 FRNRAP. The CDR3 loop is CASGLALRHSPPYEQYF. As DNA, the CDR3 is TGTGCTAGTGGTTTGGCACTCCGACATTCCCCGCCCTACGAGCAGTACTTC. Based on the CDR3 plus reference TRBV12-5 and TRBJ2-7, the full variable domain is DARVTQTPRHKVTEMGQEVTMRCQPILGHNTVFWYRQTMMQGLELLAYFRNRAPLDDSGMPKDRFSAEMPDATLATLKIQPSEPRDSAVYFCASGLALRHSPPYEQYFGPGTRLTVT.

This chain joins TRBV12-5 and TRBJ2-1; maybe TRBD2 (5 bases). CDR1 and CDR2 (germline): LGHNT, FRNRAP. The CDR3 spans 16 residues. Trimming shortened V by 0 bases and J by 0 bases, and 9 bases separated the two germline ends. CDR3 bases: TGTGCTAGTGGTTTGGTAGTCACTAGCTCCTACAATGAGCAGTTCTTC. Translating it yields CASGLVVTSSYNEQFF.

The chain carries TRBV6-6 and TRBJ1-4; TRBD1 is a possible D gene (6 bases). The CDR3 covers 13 residues. Germline V lookup: CDR1 MNHNY, CDR2 SVGAGI (reference sequence). V gave up 6 bases and J gave up 8 bases, with 13 bases separating them. CDR3 residues: CASSRQDGEKLFF. The CDR3 DNA sequence: TGTGCCAGCAGCCGACAGGATGGGGAAAAACTGTTTTTT.

The chain carries TRBV7-3 and TRBJ2-3, with 8 positions matching TRBD2. The J segment lost 2 bases and the V segment lost 5 bases, leaving 9 bases of the junction unmatched. The length of the CDR3 is 16 residues. The germline V gene has CDR1 SGHTA and CDR2 FQGTGA. DNA for the CDR3: TGTGCCAGCAGCAAACTGCGCGGGGGGTCCACAGATACGCAGTATTTT. Translating gives CASSKLRGGSTDTQYF.

The chain carries TRBV19 and TRBJ1-2, with D possibly TRBD1 on 6 matching bases. The ends were cut back, 7 bases at V and 6 bases at J, with 9 bases in the middle. The CDR3 runs to 11 residues. The germline gives CDR1 LNHDA, CDR2 SQIVND (reference sequence). The CDR3 DNA reads TGTGCCAGTATTAGGGGGAATGGCTACACCTTC. Its protein product is CASIRGNGYTF. Variable domain in full (rest from reference TRBV19 and TRBJ1-2): DGGITQSPKYLFRKEGQNVTLSCEQNLNHDAMYWYRQDPGQGLRLIYYSQIVNDFQKGDIAEGYSVSREKKESFPLTVTSAQKNPTAFYLCASIRGNGYTFGSGTRLTVV.

The chain uses TRBV19 and TRBJ2-6; 7 nucleotides align to TRBD1. The V and J ends lost 7 bases and 4 bases, in that order; junction bases with no gene match: 19. From germline, CDR1 is LNHDA and CDR2 SQIVND (reference sequence). The CDR3 covers 19 residues. CDR3 in DNA: TGTGCCAGTACTCCCCACCCGACAGGGATGATCTTAGGGGCCAACGTCCTGACTTTC. It translates to CASTPHPTGMILGANVLTF.

The gene calls are TRBV5-1 and TRBJ1-2; 9 bases match TRBD1. Trimming cost V 3 bases and J 4 bases; bases outside gene matches: 4. The CDR3 is 14 residues long. The germline V gene has CDR1 SGHRS and CDR2 YFSETQ. In DNA, the CDR3 is TGCGCCAGCAGCTACAGGGGGCGCGCCTATGGCTACACCTTC. The encoded protein is CASSYRGRAYGYTF. Based on the CDR3 plus reference TRBV5-1 and TRBJ1-2, the full variable domain is KAGVTQTPRYLIKTRGQQVTLSCSPISGHRSVSWYQQTPGQGLQFLFEYFSETQRNKGNFPGRFSGRQFSNSRSEMNVSTLELGDSALYLCASSYRGRAYGYTFGSGTRLTVV.

The CDR3 reads CASSVAWASGSQETQYF. CDR3 in DNA: TGTGCCAGCAGCGTAGCTTGGGCTAGCGGGAGCCAAGAGACCCAGTACTTC. The chain combines TRBV9 with TRBJ2-5, with 10 bases that match TRBD2. The CDR3 is 17 residues long. V gave up 0 bases and J gave up 1 base; unmatched junction bases: 6. CDR1 is SGDLS, CDR2 YYNGEE, per germline.

This chain joins TRBV29-1 and TRBJ2-3; perhaps TRBD1 as D (6 bases). Germline CDR1 is SQVTM and CDR2 is ANQGSEA. The CDR3 runs 12 residues. Trimming left V 4 bases short and J 6 bases short, with 11 bases between. The CDR3 nucleotides are TGCAGCGTTGCCCAGGGGCCCGATACGCAGTATTTT. This encodes CSVAQGPDTQYF.

This clone occurred a few times. The J gene is TRBJ1-2, the V gene TRBV19, with D unclear. V was trimmed by 4 bases and J by 4 bases, leaving 13 bases between them. The CDR3 has 14 residues. Germline CDR1 and CDR2: LNHDA and SQIVND (reference sequence). CDR3 sequence reads: CASSTLRQPYGYTF. CDR3 sequence (DNA): TGTGCCAGTAGTACCCTGCGGCAGCCCTATGGCTACACCTTC.

CDR3 bases: TGTGCCAGCAGCTTAGTCCCCTGGGGGGGGGCGGCGGGCTACACCTTC. It yields the protein CASSLVPWGGAAGYTF. The V gene is TRBV7-8, the J gene TRBJ1-2, with D maybe TRBD1 (6 bases). V shed 1 base and J shed 8 bases, with 20 bases lying between them. The CDR3 runs to 16 residues. CDR1 is SGHVS and CDR2 is FQNEAQ in the germline V gene.

This chain links TRBV5-1 with TRBJ1-1; D not certain. With 2 bases removed from V and 8 bases from J, the gap between germline ends came to 16 bases. The CDR3 length is 14 residues. Germline V lookup: CDR1 SGHRS, CDR2 YFSETQ. The CDR3 nucleotides read TGCGCCAGCAGCTTAAACAGTCCCCAGGTAGAAGCTTTCTTT. Translation: CASSLNSPQVEAFF.

The chain joins TRBV7-9 to TRBJ1-3, with TRBD1 matching over 7 bases. The CDR3 length is 15 residues. The trim removed 5 bases at V and 2 bases at J, leaving 6 bases unmatched. Germline loops: CDR1 SEHNR, CDR2 FQNEAQ (reference sequence). The CDR3 is CASSQNTGAGNTIYF. The CDR3 coding sequence is TGTGCCAGCAGCCAAAATACAGGGGCTGGAAACACCATATATTTT.

This clone was counted only a few times. This sequence joins TRBV9 and TRBJ1-3; D unclear. CDR3 size: 12 residues. In germline, CDR1 is SGDLS, CDR2 YYNGEE. V was pared by 4 bases and J by 4 bases, with 6 bases between. The CDR3 coding sequence is TGTGCCAGCAGCCCCAGGGGAAACACCATATATTTT. Its protein is CASSPRGNTIYF.

The V gene is TRBV30, the J gene TRBJ1-2; TRBD1 is a possible D gene (5 bases). V was cut by 6 bases and J by 8 bases, with 10 bases left in between. The CDR3 consists of 10 residues. The V gene's germline CDR1 is GTSNPN and CDR2 SVGIG (reference sequence). This chain's CDR3 is CACRVWGYTF. In DNA form, the CDR3 reads TGTGCCTGCAGGGTATGGGGCTACACCTTC.